Listed below are T cell receptor beta chains from one sample, sequenced in a study of cytomegalovirus exposure and HLA in healthy donors. The method was immunoSEQ multiplex PCR; TCRdb's version includes in-frame clones alone and lacks a portion of them. The sample contains more than 150,000 clones, 84% of which appear only once. The sequencing sample was made of PBMCs. The origin of the receptors is a boy under 18 in good health and CMV-seronegative. Each CDR3 is given with its conserved first and last residue. Each record gives: clone size, D gene, J gene, V gene, CDR3 DNA, CDR3 protein. A D gene is named only where the DNA matches it firmly. A clone size is listed for some rows: how often the clone was seen (once, few, many), or a class if it is expanded.

clone size: .
D gene: TRBD1
J gene: TRBJ2-5
V gene: TRBV7-3
CDR3 DNA: TGTGCCAGCAGCCCAACCGGGACAGACCAAGAGACCCAGTACTTC
CDR3 protein: CASSPTGTDQETQYF

clone size: once
D gene: .
J gene: TRBJ1-2
V gene: TRBV28
CDR3 DNA: TGTGCCAGCAGCCGAATGGACAGCCTGACCGGTTTTAACTATGGCTACACCTTC
CDR3 protein: CASSRMDSLTGFNYGYTF

clone size: .
D gene: .
J gene: TRBJ1-1
V gene: TRBV7-8
CDR3 DNA: TGTGCCAGCAGCCTAGTGGCAGGTGAAGCTTTCTTT
CDR3 protein: CASSLVAGEAFF

clone size: .
D gene: .
J gene: TRBJ1-2
V gene: TRBV7-9
CDR3 DNA: TGTGCCAGCAGCTTGCACTCAACAGCTAACTATGGCTACACCTTC
CDR3 protein: CASSLHSTANYGYTF

clone size: once
D gene: .
J gene: TRBJ2-7
V gene: TRBV5-5
CDR3 DNA: TGTGCCAGCAGCTTAGGGGAATCCTACGAGCAGTACTTC
CDR3 protein: CASSLGESYEQYF

clone size: few
D gene: .
J gene: TRBJ1-5
V gene: TRBV6-5
CDR3 DNA: TGTGCCAGCAGTTACTTGGGGCTTAATCAGCCCCAGCATTTT
CDR3 protein: CASSYLGLNQPQHF

clone size: .
D gene: .
J gene: TRBJ1-2
V gene: TRBV30
CDR3 DNA: TGTGCCTGGAGTCCCGACAGTCTCTATGGCTACACCTTC
CDR3 protein: CAWSPDSLYGYTF

clone size: .
D gene: .
J gene: TRBJ1-1
V gene: TRBV7-9
CDR3 DNA: TGTGCCAGCAGCTCCAATCCGAACACTGAAGCTTTCTTT
CDR3 protein: CASSSNPNTEAFF

clone size: .
D gene: TRBD1
J gene: TRBJ2-1
V gene: TRBV7-6
CDR3 DNA: TGTGCCAGCAGCTTACCAAGGACAGGGGCCTACAATGAGCAGTTCTTC
CDR3 protein: CASSLPRTGAYNEQFF

clone size: once
D gene: TRBD2
J gene: TRBJ2-3
V gene: TRBV5-1
CDR3 DNA: TGCGCCAGCAGCTTGGTGGGGACTAGCGTCACAGATACGCAGTATTTT
CDR3 protein: CASSLVGTSVTDTQYF

clone size: .
D gene: TRBD1
J gene: TRBJ1-5
V gene: TRBV27
CDR3 DNA: TGTGCCAGCAGTTTAGACAGGGGAAATCAGCCCCAGCATTTT
CDR3 protein: CASSLDRGNQPQHF

clone size: .
D gene: .
J gene: TRBJ1-1
V gene: TRBV5-1
CDR3 DNA: TGCGCCAGCAGCAAGGGGGGGGACACTGAAGCTTTCTTT
CDR3 protein: CASSKGGDTEAFF

clone size: few
D gene: .
J gene: TRBJ2-1
V gene: TRBV7-9
CDR3 DNA: TGTGCCAGCAGCTCTCTGTTTGATAGCCCTCCTAGGAATGAGCAGTTCTTC
CDR3 protein: CASSSLFDSPPRNEQFF

clone size: .
D gene: TRBD2
J gene: TRBJ2-7
V gene: TRBV28
CDR3 DNA: TGTGCCAGCAGTATACCTTTGAGACTAGCGTCCTACGAGCAGTACTTC
CDR3 protein: CASSIPLRLASYEQYF

clone size: .
D gene: .
J gene: TRBJ1-5
V gene: TRBV6-6
CDR3 DNA: TGTGCCAGCAGTTACCCGCCCCCGGGGAGTCAGCCCCAGCATTTT
CDR3 protein: CASSYPPPGSQPQHF

clone size: .
D gene: TRBD1
J gene: TRBJ2-7
V gene: TRBV7-3
CDR3 DNA: TGTGCCAGCAGCTTAGGGACAGGGTCGGGCGAGCAGTACTTC
CDR3 protein: CASSLGTGSGEQYF

clone size: .
D gene: .
J gene: TRBJ2-7
V gene: TRBV10-1
CDR3 DNA: TGCGCCAGCAGCCAGGGCTACGAGCAGTACTTC
CDR3 protein: CASSQGYEQYF

clone size: .
D gene: .
J gene: TRBJ2-7
V gene: TRBV7-2
CDR3 DNA: TGTGCCAGCAGCTTAGCGCTAGCGTCCAGGCACGAGCAGTACTTC
CDR3 protein: CASSLALASRHEQYF

clone size: .
D gene: .
J gene: TRBJ1-4
V gene: TRBV2
CDR3 DNA: TGTGCCAGCAGCGGGGAACCCGGGACTAGCTCTTCCACTAATGAAAAACTGTTTTTT
CDR3 protein: CASSGEPGTSSSTNEKLFF

clone size: .
D gene: .
J gene: TRBJ2-1
V gene: TRBV6-5
CDR3 DNA: TGTGCCAGCAGTTACGGGCAGGCTGGGGGGGAGCAGTTCTTC
CDR3 protein: CASSYGQAGGEQFF

clone size: .
D gene: .
J gene: TRBJ2-5
V gene: TRBV11-2
CDR3 DNA: TGTGCCAGCAGCCCCCCTCGGCTAGAGGAGACCCAGTACTTC
CDR3 protein: CASSPPRLEETQYF

clone size: .
D gene: TRBD2
J gene: TRBJ2-7
V gene: TRBV9
CDR3 DNA: TGTGCCAGCAGCGTAGCGGGGGGTGACGACGAGCAGTACTTC
CDR3 protein: CASSVAGGDDEQYF

clone size: .
D gene: .
J gene: TRBJ2-7
V gene: TRBV5-4
CDR3 DNA: TGTGCCAGCAGCTCCCGAAGGGGCTCCTACGAGCAGTACTTC
CDR3 protein: CASSSRRGSYEQYF

clone size: .
D gene: .
J gene: TRBJ1-4
V gene: TRBV28
CDR3 DNA: TGTGCCAGCAGTTTAAGCGGCGGAACCAATGAAAAACTGTTTTTT
CDR3 protein: CASSLSGGTNEKLFF

clone size: few
D gene: .
J gene: TRBJ1-1
V gene: TRBV5-1
CDR3 DNA: TGCGCCAGCAGCGACAGCCCAAACACTGAAGCTTTCTTT
CDR3 protein: CASSDSPNTEAFF

clone size: .
D gene: .
J gene: TRBJ2-5
V gene: TRBV13
CDR3 DNA: TGTGCCAGCGGGCTCCCGACAGGGACCCAGTACTTC
CDR3 protein: CASGLPTGTQYF

clone size: .
D gene: TRBD1
J gene: TRBJ2-7
V gene: TRBV18
CDR3 DNA: TGTGCCAGCTCCGTGGGACAGGGCTACGAGCAGTACTTC
CDR3 protein: CASSVGQGYEQYF

clone size: .
D gene: .
J gene: TRBJ2-7
V gene: TRBV27
CDR3 DNA: TGTGCCAGCAGATACAGGGATCGATACTACGAGCAGTACTTC
CDR3 protein: CASRYRDRYYEQYF

clone size: .
D gene: .
J gene: TRBJ2-1
V gene: TRBV27
CDR3 DNA: TGTGCCAGCAGTTTAAGACTGCTGGCTTCCTACAATGAGCAGTTCTTC
CDR3 protein: CASSLRLLASYNEQFF

clone size: .
D gene: .
J gene: TRBJ2-5
V gene: TRBV11-2
CDR3 DNA: TGTGCCAGCAGCCGTCGGAGGGGTGGGTCACAAAGTCTGGGGGAGACCCAGTACTTC
CDR3 protein: CASSRRRGGSQSLGETQYF

clone size: .
D gene: TRBD1
J gene: TRBJ1-5
V gene: TRBV19
CDR3 DNA: TGTGCCAGTAGTGAATGGGCCGGGACAGGGAAGCAGCCCCAGCATTTT
CDR3 protein: CASSEWAGTGKQPQHF

clone size: .
D gene: .
J gene: TRBJ2-5
V gene: TRBV7-9
CDR3 DNA: TGTGCCAGCAGCTCATCGACAGGATTAGGAGAGACCCAGTACTTC
CDR3 protein: CASSSSTGLGETQYF

clone size: .
D gene: TRBD1
J gene: TRBJ1-2
V gene: TRBV7-2
CDR3 DNA: TGTGCCAGCAGCCCGACCCGGGACAGGCTCCCGCCGGACTATGGCTACACCTTC
CDR3 protein: CASSPTRDRLPPDYGYTF

clone size: once
D gene: TRBD1
J gene: TRBJ1-1
V gene: TRBV7-8
CDR3 DNA: TGTGCCAGCAGCTTAGTCCCCGGGACAGCTACATTTGAAGCTTTCTTT
CDR3 protein: CASSLVPGTATFEAFF

clone size: .
D gene: TRBD1
J gene: TRBJ1-1
V gene: TRBV2
CDR3 DNA: TGTGCCGAGGCGGAGGGGGCGACTCGTGGTGAAGCTTTCTTT
CDR3 protein: CAEAEGATRGEAFF

clone size: few
D gene: TRBD1
J gene: TRBJ2-2
V gene: TRBV13
CDR3 DNA: TGTGCCAGCAGCTTGCGCAGGGGGCGATTGAGCACCGGGGAGCTGTTTTTT
CDR3 protein: CASSLRRGRLSTGELFF

clone size: .
D gene: .
J gene: TRBJ1-1
V gene: TRBV6-5
CDR3 DNA: TGTGCCAGTGCGCGGGGAGTGAACACTGAAGCTTTCTTT
CDR3 protein: CASARGVNTEAFF

clone size: .
D gene: TRBD2
J gene: TRBJ2-3
V gene: TRBV5-4
CDR3 DNA: TGTGCCAGCAGCCCCTTTCTGGAGCGGGACACAGATACGCAGTATTTT
CDR3 protein: CASSPFLERDTDTQYF

clone size: .
D gene: .
J gene: TRBJ2-4
V gene: TRBV2
CDR3 DNA: TGTGCCAGCTGTCGGGGAGCCAAAAACATTCAGTACTTC
CDR3 protein: CASCRGAKNIQYF

clone size: .
D gene: .
J gene: TRBJ2-2
V gene: TRBV5-1
CDR3 DNA: TGCGCCAGCAGCTTACTGTCGACGGGCACCGGGGAGCTGTTTTTT
CDR3 protein: CASSLLSTGTGELFF

clone size: .
D gene: .
J gene: TRBJ2-2
V gene: TRBV11-3
CDR3 DNA: TGTGCCAGCAGCTTAGTTATATCGTCCGGGGAGCTGTTTTTT
CDR3 protein: CASSLVISSGELFF

clone size: .
D gene: .
J gene: TRBJ1-5
V gene: TRBV6-5
CDR3 DNA: TGTGCCAGCAGTCGGGGAAATAGCAATCAGCCCCAGCATTTT
CDR3 protein: CASSRGNSNQPQHF

clone size: .
D gene: TRBD2
J gene: TRBJ2-5
V gene: TRBV4-3
CDR3 DNA: TGCGCCAGCAGCCAAGACCGGGGGGTCCAAGAGACCCAGTACTTC
CDR3 protein: CASSQDRGVQETQYF

clone size: once
D gene: TRBD2
J gene: TRBJ2-2
V gene: TRBV2
CDR3 DNA: TGTGCCAGCATTTTGTCTAGCGGGAGGGCCAAGAGGGAGGAGCTGTTTTTT
CDR3 protein: CASILSSGRAKREELFF

clone size: .
D gene: TRBD2
J gene: TRBJ2-5
V gene: TRBV5-6
CDR3 DNA: TGTGCCAGCAGCTTAGGCGGGGGGGCCCCAGAGACCCAGTACTTC
CDR3 protein: CASSLGGGAPETQYF

clone size: .
D gene: TRBD1
J gene: TRBJ1-3
V gene: TRBV2
CDR3 DNA: TGTGCCAGCAGTGTCGTTGACAGGGTGCTGGCTGGAAACACCATATATTTT
CDR3 protein: CASSVVDRVLAGNTIYF